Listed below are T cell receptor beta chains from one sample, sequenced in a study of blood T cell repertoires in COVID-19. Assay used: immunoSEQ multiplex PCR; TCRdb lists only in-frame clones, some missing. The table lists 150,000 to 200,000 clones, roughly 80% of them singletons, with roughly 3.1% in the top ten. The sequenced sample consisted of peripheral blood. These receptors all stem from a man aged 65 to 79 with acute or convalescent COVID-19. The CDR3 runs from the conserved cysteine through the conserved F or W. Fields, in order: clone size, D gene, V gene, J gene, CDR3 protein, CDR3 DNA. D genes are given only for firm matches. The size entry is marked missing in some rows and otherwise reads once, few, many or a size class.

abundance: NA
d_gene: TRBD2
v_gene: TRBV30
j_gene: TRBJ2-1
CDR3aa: CAWSAPGLAVSNEQFF
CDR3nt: TGTGCCTGGAGTGCCCCGGGACTAGCGGTATCTAATGAGCAGTTCTTC

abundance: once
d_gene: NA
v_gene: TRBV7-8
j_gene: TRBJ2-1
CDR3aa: CASSLAPDNEQFF
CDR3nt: TGTGCCAGCAGCTTAGCCCCCGACAATGAGCAGTTCTTC

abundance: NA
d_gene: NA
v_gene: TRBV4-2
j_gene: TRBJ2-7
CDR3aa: CASSQVQAFEQYF
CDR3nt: TGTGCCAGCAGCCAAGTTCAAGCATTCGAGCAGTACTTC

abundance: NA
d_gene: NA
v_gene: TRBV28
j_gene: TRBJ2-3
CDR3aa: CASSGLKLVADTQYF
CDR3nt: TGTGCCAGCAGTGGATTGAAGCTAGTGGCAGATACGCAGTATTTT

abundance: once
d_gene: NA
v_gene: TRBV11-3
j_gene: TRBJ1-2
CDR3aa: CASSLAAGALGYTF
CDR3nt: TGTGCCAGCAGCTTAGCGGCAGGGGCGCTTGGCTACACCTTC

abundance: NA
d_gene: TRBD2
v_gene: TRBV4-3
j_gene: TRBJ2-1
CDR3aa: CASSQEGAGAQEQFF
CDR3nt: TGCGCCAGCAGCCAAGAAGGAGCGGGAGCCCAGGAGCAGTTCTTC

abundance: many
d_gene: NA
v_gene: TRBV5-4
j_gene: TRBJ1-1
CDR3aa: CASSLRQGGKAFF
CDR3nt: TGTGCCAGCAGCTTGAGGCAGGGAGGAAAGGCTTTCTTT

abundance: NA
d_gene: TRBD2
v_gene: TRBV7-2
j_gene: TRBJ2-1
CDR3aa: CASSFGTSGYNEQFF
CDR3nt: TGTGCCAGCAGCTTTGGGACTAGCGGTTACAATGAGCAGTTCTTC

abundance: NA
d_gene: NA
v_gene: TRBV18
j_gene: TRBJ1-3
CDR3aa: CASSPPAGVSGNTIYF
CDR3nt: TGTGCCAGCTCACCACCGGCAGGGGTCTCTGGAAACACCATATATTTT

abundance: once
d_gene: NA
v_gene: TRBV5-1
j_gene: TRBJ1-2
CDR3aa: CASSLAQINYGYTF
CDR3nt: TGCGCCAGCAGCTTGGCCCAGATAAACTATGGCTACACCTTC

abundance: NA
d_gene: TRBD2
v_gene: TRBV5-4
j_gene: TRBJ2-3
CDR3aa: CASSQGLADSDTQYF
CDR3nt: TGTGCCAGCAGCCAAGGACTAGCGGATTCAGATACGCAGTATTTT

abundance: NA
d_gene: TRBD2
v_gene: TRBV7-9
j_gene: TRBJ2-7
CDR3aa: CASSFGTSGEEQYF
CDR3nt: TGTGCCAGCAGCTTCGGGACTAGCGGGGAGGAGCAGTACTTC

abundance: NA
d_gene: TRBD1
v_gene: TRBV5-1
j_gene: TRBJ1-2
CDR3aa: CASQETGGYGYTF
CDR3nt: TGCGCCAGCCAGGAGACAGGGGGCTATGGCTACACCTTC

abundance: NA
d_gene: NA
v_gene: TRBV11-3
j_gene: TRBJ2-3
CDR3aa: CASSLRGTDTQYF
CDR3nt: TGTGCCAGCAGCTTAAGGGGAACAGATACGCAGTATTTT

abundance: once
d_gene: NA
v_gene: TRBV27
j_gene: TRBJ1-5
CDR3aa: CASSNTGLTQHF
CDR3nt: TGTGCCAGCAGCAATACAGGGTTGACCCAGCATTTT

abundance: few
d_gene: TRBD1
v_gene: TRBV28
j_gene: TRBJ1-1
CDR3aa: CASSTGARGAFF
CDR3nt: TGTGCCAGCTCAACAGGGGCCCGAGGAGCTTTCTTT

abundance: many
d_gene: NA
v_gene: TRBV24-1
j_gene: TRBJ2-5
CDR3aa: CATSDSRQPQETQYF
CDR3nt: TGTGCCACCAGTGATAGTCGACAGCCCCAAGAGACCCAGTACTTC

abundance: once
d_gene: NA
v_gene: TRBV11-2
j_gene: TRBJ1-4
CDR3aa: CASSLLEKLFF
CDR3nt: TGTGCCAGCAGCTTACTGGAAAAACTGTTTTTT

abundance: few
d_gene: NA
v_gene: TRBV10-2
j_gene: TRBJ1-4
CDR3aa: CASSDGGTNEKLFF
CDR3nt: TGCGCCAGCAGTGATGGAGGAACTAATGAAAAACTGTTTTTT

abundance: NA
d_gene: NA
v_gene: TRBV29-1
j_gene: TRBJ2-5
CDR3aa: CSVVTGRPQETQYF
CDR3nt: TGCAGCGTTGTCACAGGGCGGCCCCAAGAGACCCAGTACTTC

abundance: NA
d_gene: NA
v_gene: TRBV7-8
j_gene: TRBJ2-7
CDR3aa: CASSLAVSSYEQYF
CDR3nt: TGTGCCAGCAGCTTAGCGGTCAGCTCCTACGAGCAGTACTTC

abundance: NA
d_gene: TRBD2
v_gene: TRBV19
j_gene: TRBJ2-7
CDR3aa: CASASGGGTYEQYF
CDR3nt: TGTGCCAGTGCCTCGGGGGGGGGCACCTACGAGCAGTACTTC

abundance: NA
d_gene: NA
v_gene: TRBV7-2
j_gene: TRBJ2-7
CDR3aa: CASSPTMDEQYF
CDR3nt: TGTGCCAGCAGCCCTACCATGGACGAGCAGTACTTC

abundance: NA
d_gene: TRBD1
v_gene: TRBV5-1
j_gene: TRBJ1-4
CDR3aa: CASSPDRGFLEKLFF
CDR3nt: TGCGCCAGCAGCCCGGACAGGGGATTCCTTGAAAAACTGTTTTTT

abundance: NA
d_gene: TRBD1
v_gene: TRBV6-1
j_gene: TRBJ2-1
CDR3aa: CASSEWAGGAYNEQFF
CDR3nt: TGTGCCAGCAGTGAATGGGCAGGGGGCGCCTACAATGAGCAGTTCTTC

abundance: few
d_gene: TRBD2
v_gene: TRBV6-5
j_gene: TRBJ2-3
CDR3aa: CASKREGADTQYF
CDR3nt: TGTGCCAGCAAGCGGGAGGGGGCAGATACGCAGTATTTT

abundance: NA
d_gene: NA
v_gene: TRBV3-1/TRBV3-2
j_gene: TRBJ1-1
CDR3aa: CASSLFGVNTEAFF
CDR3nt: TGTGCCAGCAGCCTATTCGGGGTGAACACTGAAGCTTTCTTT

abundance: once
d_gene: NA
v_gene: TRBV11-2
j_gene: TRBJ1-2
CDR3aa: CASSGLDVGQYYGYTF
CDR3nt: TGTGCCAGCAGCGGACTCGATGTAGGCCAGTACTATGGCTACACCTTC

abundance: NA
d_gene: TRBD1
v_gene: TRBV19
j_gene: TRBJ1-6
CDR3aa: CASRQGHGNSPLHF
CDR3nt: TGTGCCAGTAGACAGGGGCATGGGAATTCACCCCTCCACTTT

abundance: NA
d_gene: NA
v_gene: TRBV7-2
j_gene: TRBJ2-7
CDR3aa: CASSLGRPGVGEQYF
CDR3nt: TGTGCCAGCAGCCTGGGCCGTCCCGGGGTGGGGGAGCAGTACTTC

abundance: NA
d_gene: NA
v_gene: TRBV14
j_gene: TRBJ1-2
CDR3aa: CASSPNRGYNYGYTF
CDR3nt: TGTGCCAGCAGTCCTAATCGGGGGTATAACTATGGCTACACCTTC

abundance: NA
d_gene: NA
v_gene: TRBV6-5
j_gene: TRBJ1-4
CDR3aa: CATQGSSNEKLFF
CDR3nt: TGTGCCACTCAGGGGAGTTCTAATGAAAAACTGTTTTTT

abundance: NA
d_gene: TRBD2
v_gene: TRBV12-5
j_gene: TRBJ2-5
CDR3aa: CASGLVRLAAGIETQYF
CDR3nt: TGTGCTAGTGGTTTGGTTAGGCTAGCGGCTGGCATTGAGACCCAGTACTTC

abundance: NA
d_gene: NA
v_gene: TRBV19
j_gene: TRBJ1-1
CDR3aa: CASSIQGRAFF
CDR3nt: TGTGCCAGTAGTATTCAGGGAAGAGCTTTCTTT

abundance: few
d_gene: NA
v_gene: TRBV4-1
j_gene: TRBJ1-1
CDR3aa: CASSQTGTQNTEAFF
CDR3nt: TGCGCCAGCAGCCAAACCGGGACACAGAACACTGAAGCTTTCTTT

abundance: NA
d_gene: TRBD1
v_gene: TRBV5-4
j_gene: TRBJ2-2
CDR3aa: CAGGTGGSNTGELFF
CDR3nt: TGTGCCGGGGGGACAGGGGGCTCGAACACCGGGGAGCTGTTTTTT

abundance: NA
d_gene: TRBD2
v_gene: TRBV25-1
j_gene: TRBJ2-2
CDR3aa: CASSESSSGENTGELFF
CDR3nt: TGTGCCAGCAGTGAATCCTCTAGCGGAGAGAACACCGGGGAGCTGTTTTTT

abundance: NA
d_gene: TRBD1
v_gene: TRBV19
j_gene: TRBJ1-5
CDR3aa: CASKDRANNQPQHF
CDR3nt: TGTGCCAGTAAAGACAGGGCAAACAATCAGCCCCAGCATTTT

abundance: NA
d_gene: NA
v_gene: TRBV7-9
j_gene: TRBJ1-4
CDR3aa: CASSLGQINEKLFF
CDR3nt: TGTGCCAGCAGCTTAGGACAGATTAATGAAAAACTGTTTTTT

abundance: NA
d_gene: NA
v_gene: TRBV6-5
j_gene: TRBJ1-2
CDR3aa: CASSYGGSYGYTF
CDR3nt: TGTGCCAGCAGTTACGGGGGGTCCTATGGCTACACCTTC

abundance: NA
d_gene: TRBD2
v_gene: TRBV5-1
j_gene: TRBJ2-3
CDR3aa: CASTTSGETTDTQYF
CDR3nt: TGCGCCAGCACCACTAGCGGGGAGACCACAGATACGCAGTATTTT

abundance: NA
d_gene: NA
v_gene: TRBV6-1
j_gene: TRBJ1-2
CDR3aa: CASSEPGRGNGYTF
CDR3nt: TGTGCCAGCAGTGAACCAGGCAGGGGAAATGGCTACACCTTC

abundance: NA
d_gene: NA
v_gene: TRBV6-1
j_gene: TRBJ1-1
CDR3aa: CASSEQAEAFF
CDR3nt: TGTGCCAGCAGTGAGCAGGCTGAAGCTTTCTTT

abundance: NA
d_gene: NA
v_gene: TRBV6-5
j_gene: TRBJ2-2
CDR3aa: CASRTMGNTGELFF
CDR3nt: TGTGCCAGCAGGACAATGGGGAACACCGGGGAGCTGTTTTTT

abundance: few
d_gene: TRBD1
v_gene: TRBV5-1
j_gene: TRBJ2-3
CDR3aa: CASSLQGLQGDTQYF
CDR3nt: TGCGCCAGCAGCTTACAGGGCCTACAGGGGGATACGCAGTATTTT

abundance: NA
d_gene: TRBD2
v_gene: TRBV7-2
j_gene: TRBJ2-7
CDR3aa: CATRVSGSYEQYF
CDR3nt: TGTGCCACCAGGGTGAGCGGGAGCTACGAGCAGTACTTC

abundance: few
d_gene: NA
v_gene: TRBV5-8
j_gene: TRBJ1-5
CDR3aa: CASTERWQPQHF
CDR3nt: TGTGCCAGCACCGAACGGTGGCAGCCCCAGCATTTT

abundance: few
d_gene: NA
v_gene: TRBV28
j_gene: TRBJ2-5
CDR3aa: CASSGDLRGHRAEETQYF
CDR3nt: TGTGCCAGCAGTGGGGATCTTAGGGGACATCGGGCGGAGGAGACCCAGTACTTC

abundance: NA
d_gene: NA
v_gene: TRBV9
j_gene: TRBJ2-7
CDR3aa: CASSTINPTGRQYF
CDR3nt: TGTGCCAGCAGCACGATCAACCCGACGGGGAGGCAGTACTTC

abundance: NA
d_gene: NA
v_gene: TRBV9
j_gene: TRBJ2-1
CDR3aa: CASSARGTYNEQFF
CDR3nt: TGTGCCAGCAGCGCCCGGGGGACGTACAATGAGCAGTTCTTC

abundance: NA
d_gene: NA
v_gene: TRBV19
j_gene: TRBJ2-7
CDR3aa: CASRPSSLAGHYEQYF
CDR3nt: TGTGCCAGTAGGCCCTCCAGTCTCGCGGGGCACTACGAGCAGTACTTC

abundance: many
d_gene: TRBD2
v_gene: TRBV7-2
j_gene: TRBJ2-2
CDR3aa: CASSLAGLTSGGTGELFF
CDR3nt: TGTGCCAGCAGCTTAGCGGGCTTGACTAGCGGAGGGACCGGGGAGCTGTTTTTT

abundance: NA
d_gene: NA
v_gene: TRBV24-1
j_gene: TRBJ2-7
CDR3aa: CATPPSYEQYF
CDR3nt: TGTGCCACCCCCCCATCCTACGAGCAGTACTTC

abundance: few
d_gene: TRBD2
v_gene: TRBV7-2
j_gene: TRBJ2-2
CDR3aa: CASSPRTSLSGELFF
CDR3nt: TGTGCCAGCAGCCCCCGGACTAGCCTTTCCGGGGAGCTGTTTTTT

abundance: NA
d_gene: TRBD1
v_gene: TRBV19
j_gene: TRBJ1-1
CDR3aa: CASGTGTANTEAFF
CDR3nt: TGTGCCAGTGGAACCGGGACAGCAAACACTGAAGCTTTCTTT